This TCR beta chain was recorded in a study of beta chain features in type 1 diabetes. Study-level results: Among patients, naive, central memory and Treg TCRB repertoires appeared more similar than among healthy donors.

Remarks on this clone: Antigen specificity is unknown.

One heparinised draw of blood, averaging about 116 mL, came from each donor. In germline, CDR1 is MDHEN, CDR2 SYDVKM. The J segment lost 3 bases and the V segment lost 4 bases, leaving 11 bases of the junction unmatched. The length of the CDR3 is 16 residues. Expressed TCRB transcripts were sequenced, since all the RNA that had been isolated was reverse transcribed. Generated by immunoSEQ multiplex PCR, the TCRdb table keeps only in-frame clones and is missing some. Here the sample spans about 620,000 clones, around 15% being singletons. The sample taken for sequencing was naive CD4+ T cells from blood. The rearrangement joins TRBV28 to TRBJ2-5, with 7 bases lining up with TRBD1. The receptor comes from a young man in good health. The CDR3: CASSSSWGQLKETQYF. The DNA of the CDR3 is TGTGCCAGCAGTTCGTCCTGGGGACAGTTAAAAGAGACCCAGTACTTC.